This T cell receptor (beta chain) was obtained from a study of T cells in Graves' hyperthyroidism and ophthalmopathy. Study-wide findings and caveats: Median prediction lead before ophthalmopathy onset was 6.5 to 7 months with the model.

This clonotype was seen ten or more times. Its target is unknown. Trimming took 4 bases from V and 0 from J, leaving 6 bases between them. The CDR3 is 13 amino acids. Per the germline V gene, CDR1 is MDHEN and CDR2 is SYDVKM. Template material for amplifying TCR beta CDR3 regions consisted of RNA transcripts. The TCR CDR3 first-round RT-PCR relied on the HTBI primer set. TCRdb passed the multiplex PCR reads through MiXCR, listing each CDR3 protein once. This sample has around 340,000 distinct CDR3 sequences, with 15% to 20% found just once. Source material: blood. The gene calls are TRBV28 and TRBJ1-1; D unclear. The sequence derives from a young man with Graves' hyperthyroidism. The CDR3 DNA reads TGTGCCAGCAGTTGGAGAATGAACACTGAAGCTTTCTTT. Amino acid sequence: CASSWRMNTEAFF.